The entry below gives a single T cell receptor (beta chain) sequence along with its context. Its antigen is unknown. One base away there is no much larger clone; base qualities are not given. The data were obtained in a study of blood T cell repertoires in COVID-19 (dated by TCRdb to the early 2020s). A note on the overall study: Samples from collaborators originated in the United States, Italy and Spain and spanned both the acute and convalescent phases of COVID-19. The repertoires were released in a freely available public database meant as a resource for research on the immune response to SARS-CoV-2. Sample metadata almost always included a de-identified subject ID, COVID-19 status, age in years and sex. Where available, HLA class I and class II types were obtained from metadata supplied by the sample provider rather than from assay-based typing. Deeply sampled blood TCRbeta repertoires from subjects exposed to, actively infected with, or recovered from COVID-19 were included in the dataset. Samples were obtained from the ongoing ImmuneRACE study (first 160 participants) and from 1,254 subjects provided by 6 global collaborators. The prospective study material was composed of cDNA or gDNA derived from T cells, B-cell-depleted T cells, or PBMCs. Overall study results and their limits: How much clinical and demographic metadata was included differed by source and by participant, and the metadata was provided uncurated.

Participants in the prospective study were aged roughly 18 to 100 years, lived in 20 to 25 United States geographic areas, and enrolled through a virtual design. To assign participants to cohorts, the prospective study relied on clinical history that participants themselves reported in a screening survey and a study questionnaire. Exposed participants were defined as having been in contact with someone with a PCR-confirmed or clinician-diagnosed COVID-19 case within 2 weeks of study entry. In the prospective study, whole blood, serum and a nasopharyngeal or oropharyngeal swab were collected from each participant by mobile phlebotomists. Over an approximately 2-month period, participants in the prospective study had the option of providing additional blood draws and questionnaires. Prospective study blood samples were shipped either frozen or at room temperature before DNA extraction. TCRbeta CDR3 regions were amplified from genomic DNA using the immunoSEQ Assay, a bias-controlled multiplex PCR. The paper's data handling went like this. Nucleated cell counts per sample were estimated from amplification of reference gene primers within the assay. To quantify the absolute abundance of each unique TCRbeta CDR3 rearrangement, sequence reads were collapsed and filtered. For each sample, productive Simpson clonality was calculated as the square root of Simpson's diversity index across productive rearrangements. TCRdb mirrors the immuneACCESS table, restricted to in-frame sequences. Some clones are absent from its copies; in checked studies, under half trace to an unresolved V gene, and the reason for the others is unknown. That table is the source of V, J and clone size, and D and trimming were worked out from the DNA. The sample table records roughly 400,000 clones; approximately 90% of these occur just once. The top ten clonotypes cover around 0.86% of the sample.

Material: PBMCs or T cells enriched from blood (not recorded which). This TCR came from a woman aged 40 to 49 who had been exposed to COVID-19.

The sequenced DNA: TGCAGCGCCGATGGGACTAGCGGGAGGGCAGATACGCAGTATTTT. It is translated as CSADGTSGRADTQYF. In this chain, TRBV29-1 is recombined with TRBJ2-3, with TRBD2 identical over 16 junction bases. V and J are trimmed by 7 bases and 4 bases, and the gene matches miss 5 bases of the junction. For CDR1 and CDR2, the germline V gene lists SQVTM and ANQGSEA. The CDR3 covers 15 residues, taking in both the cysteine and the phenylalanine. Solely the CDR3 DNA is kept, with 45 bases framed from the first base.